This T cell receptor (beta chain) was sequenced during a study of Ad26.COV2.S vaccination and SARS-CoV-2 variants. Turning to the study itself: Ad26.COV2.S, an intramuscular injection, was given once or twice 56 days apart.

CDR1 is MNHEY and CDR2 is SMNVEV in the germline V gene (reference sequence). The germline V and J ends were trimmed by 0 bases and 1 base, with 16 bases remaining between them. The length of the CDR3 is 18 residues. This clone was observed a single time. Its antigen is currently unknown. Treatment here: about 20 received Ad26.COV2.S at low or high dose, single or two shots; five or six received placebo; per-sample allocation not given. It was on day 63 after the first vaccine or placebo injection that samples were taken. General study findings and limits: With respect to non-spike TCR breadth, vaccine and placebo recipients were similar. People given the vaccine had a wider spike-specific TCR breadth than placebo recipients did.

Clones were read by immunoSEQ multiplex PCR, and TCRdb kept only the in-frame ones, dropping some. The table lists roughly 410,000 clones, under 90% of them singletons, with about 7.4% in the top ten. This TCR was sampled from a person aged 18-60 years who received the Ad26.COV2.S COVID-19 vaccine or a placebo. Sequencing used peripheral blood, obtained in a trial of Ad26.COV2.S vaccine versus placebo. This chain links TRBV27 with TRBJ2-1, with no clear D. The DNA of the CDR3 is TGTGCCAGCAGTTTATCCCCCTTCGCAACTCGATCCTACAATGAGCAGTTCTTC. Translation gives CASSLSPFATRSYNEQFF.